Below, one TCR beta chain is given with its context. There are many counts of this clonotype. Its binding antigen is unknown. Per-base quality was not reported, and no clone a single base away is much larger than it. Counted from cysteine to phenylalanine, this CDR3 has 13 amino acids. Only the CDR3 DNA stays, 39 bases, in frame from base 1. In the germline V gene, CDR1 corresponds to KGHSH and CDR2 to LQKENI. V is cut by 4 bases and J by 4 bases, and the space between the germline ends is 10 bases. The library was produced with 5' RACE. The reads were generated on a NextSeq 500. The TCR library protocol attached unique molecular identifiers to individual cDNA molecules to correct for sequencing error and PCR bias. Both TCR alpha and beta chains were sequenced, and tight co-correlation was observed between alpha and beta sequence abundances in each sample. Per the original workflow: Decombinator V4 was used to annotate the V gene, J gene and CDR3 of the TCR sequences. TCRs were defined as expanded if a significant change between any two time points was detected under a Poisson model with p below 0.0001. TCR abundances were normalised to the total number of TCRs sequenced per sample and expressed as counts per million. TRAV1-2 paired with TRAJ12, TRAJ20 or TRAJ33 defined MAIT TCRs, while TRAV10 paired with TRAJ18 defined iNKT TCRs. VDJdb, accessed 1 November 2021, was searched for CMV, EBV and SARS-CoV-2 annotated TCRs, with TCRs annotated for multiple antigens excluded. The public reads were reanalyzed by TCRdb: fastp trimming at Q25, MiXCR alignment, in-frame beta chains only. Every CDR3 protein is listed once, alongside the most common genes and DNA of its rows. Here the V and J calls rest on TCRdb's processing, not on the authors' analysis. Present in this sample are about 28,000 distinct CDR3 sequences, 5.5% to 7.5% of which were seen just once. The top ten hold about 34% of the sample.

This was a case-control study nested in a cohort of healthcare workers in London, UK, who had nasopharyngeal swab PCR tests and blood samples taken every week. Healthcare workers were recruited during the week of the UK lockdown, between 23 and 31 March 2020, and followed weekly for up to roughly 15 weeks. This specimen comes from a study of early T cells in non-severe SARS-CoV-2 infection (dated by TCRdb to the early 2020s). The study in broad terms: TCR sequencing used bulk RNA from unsorted whole blood, so alpha and beta chains could not be paired.

Findings and caveats that apply to the study as a whole: Matching against VDJdb was skewed toward anti-spike CD8 responses, likely underestimated virus-specific expansions, and missed private and CD4 specificities.

The rearrangement combines TRBV18 with TRBJ1-1; the D gene remains uncertain. This sample comprised whole blood, obtained at baseline. The clonotype was recovered from an adult who was a healthcare worker with PCR-confirmed SARS-CoV-2 infection or an uninfected control (not recorded which). The sequenced DNA: TGTGCCAGCTCACGAACCAGTAGCACTGAAGCTTTCTTT. The encoded protein is CASSRTSSTEAFF.